This T cell receptor (beta chain) was captured in a study of T cell clonotyping in hematopoietic cell transplantation. Study-wide context: Pretransplant recipient samples were taken after cytoreduction. Whole-study findings and limits: Few recipient clonotypes overlapped donors; over 95% were de novo at given depth. Broader posttransplant TCR repertoire diversity was predicted by graft donor and pretransplant recipient Inverse Simpson Index values.

The CDR3 is 15 residues long. Germline lookup yields CDR1 LGHNA and CDR2 YNFKEQ. V lost 0 bases to trimming and J lost 5 bases; unmatched junction nucleotides: 5. A remark on this clone: Its antigen remains unidentified.

This table comes from immunoSEQ multiplex PCR, and its TCRdb copy is limited to in-frame clones, with some not included. The sample includes some 26,000 clones, approximately 81% of them seen just once. Documented time point: recipient sample about 28 days before transplant, after cytoreduction. This clonotype was obtained from a middle-aged man with acute myeloid leukemia. Some clones in this sample may be carry-over from other donors' samples. The sample here was peripheral blood mononuclear cells, taken before stem cell transplant. J is TRBJ2-3 and V is TRBV4-2; TRBD1 matches at 7 bases. The CDR3 reads CASSQDRAGGDTQYF. The CDR3, as DNA: TGTGCCAGCAGCCAAGATCGAGCAGGGGGAGATACGCAGTATTTT.